This T cell receptor (beta chain) appears in the sequencing data of a study of T cells in Graves' hyperthyroidism and ophthalmopathy. This clonotype appeared many times. Amplified regions were TCR beta CDR3 sequences from RNA transcripts. The HTBI primer set served for first-round RT-PCR of the TCR CDR3. TCRdb analysed the multiplex PCR reads with MiXCR anew, one entry per CDR3 protein. The data hold some 560,000 distinct CDR3 sequences, with around 14% observed a single time. The receptor's source is a woman aged 25 to 39 with Graves' hyperthyroidism. Material for sequencing was blood.

For the CDR3, the DNA is TGTGCCAGCAGCCCTGCTCGACAGGGAGCCTATGGCTACACCTTC. The encoded protein is CASSPARQGAYGYTF. The chain joins TRBV7-9 to TRBJ1-2; 7 bases fit TRBD1. The CDR3 runs 15 residues. Germline V gene data show CDR1 as SEHNR and CDR2 as FQNEAQ (reference sequence). J lost 4 bases, V lost 5 bases, and 10 bases had no gene match.